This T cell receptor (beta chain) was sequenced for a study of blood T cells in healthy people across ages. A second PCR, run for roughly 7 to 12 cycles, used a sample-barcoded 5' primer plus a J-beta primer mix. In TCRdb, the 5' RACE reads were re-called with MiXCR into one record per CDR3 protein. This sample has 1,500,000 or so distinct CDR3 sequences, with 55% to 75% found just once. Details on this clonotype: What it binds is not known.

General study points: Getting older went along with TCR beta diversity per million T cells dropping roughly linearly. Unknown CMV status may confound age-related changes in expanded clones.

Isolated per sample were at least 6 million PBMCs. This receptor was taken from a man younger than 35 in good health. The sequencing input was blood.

The CDR3 is CASSDSGGGNEQFF. CDR3 DNA sequence: TGTGCCAGCAGTGATAGCGGGGGGGGAAATGAGCAGTTCTTC. The rearrangement uses TRBV6-5 and TRBJ2-1, with 11 bases lining up with TRBD2. Germline CDR1 MNHEY, CDR2 SVGAGI. V was pared by 5 bases and J by 7 bases, with 4 bases of the junction left unmatched. The CDR3 loop spans 14 amino acids.